Here is one T cell receptor (beta chain) with its context. This study enrolled people aged roughly 18 to 89 from about 26 US geographic areas. The data belong to a study of blood T cell repertoires in COVID-19. Looking at the study overall: There were acute and convalescent COVID-19 samples, and they came from the United States, Italy and Spain. The cDNA or gDNA used as material had been derived from T cells, B-cell-depleted T cells, or PBMCs.

Trimming took 7 bases from V and 0 from J, leaving 10 bases between them. The CDR3 extends over 14 amino acids. Germline assignment: CDR1 MDHEN and CDR2 SYDVKM. The table came from immunoSEQ multiplex PCR; TCRdb's copy has only in-frame clones and leaves some out. The profile shows about 140,000 clones, just under 85% of them singletons. The TCR sequence derives from a woman aged 50 to 60 with acute COVID-19. The V and J genes are TRBV28 and TRBJ1-3; D remains unclear. Sequencing was carried out using PBMCs or T cells enriched from blood (not recorded which). CDR3 sequence (DNA): TGTGCCAGCATCAACGGAGGCTCTGGAAACACCATATATTTT. Protein sequence: CASINGGSGNTIYF.